The 20 T cell receptor beta chains reported below all come from one sample, sequenced in a study of response to subunit inactivated influenza vaccine. TCRdb analysed the RT-PCR reads with MiXCR anew, one entry per CDR3 protein. The data show 280,000 or so distinct CDR3 sequences, with 21% seen just once and around 9.6% held by the top ten. This specimen consisted of PBMCs from blood, obtained 21 months after vaccination. The receptors stem from a man between 45 and 75 years old who received an inactivated influenza vaccine.

Only a few counts were recorded for this clonotype. The chain is built from TRBV4-2 and TRBJ1-5; TRBD1 might be the D (5 bases). Germline lookup yields CDR1 LGHNA and CDR2 YNFKEQ. V was trimmed by 4 bases and J by 4 bases, leaving 14 bases between them. This CDR3 has 15 amino acids. Here the CDR3 DNA reads TGTGCCAGCAGCCCTCCGGGGACTGATAATCAGCCCCAGCATTTT. It encodes CASSPPGTDNQPQHF.

This clonotype appeared many times. CDR3 nucleotides: TGCAGCGTTGAAGAAGCGGGTCAGCCCCAGCATTTT. As protein: CSVEEAGQPQHF. The chain combines TRBV29-1 with TRBJ1-5; D is ambiguous. CDR1 is SQVTM and CDR2 is ANQGSEA in the germline V gene. The CDR3 runs to 12 residues. V lost 0 bases to trimming and J lost 6 bases, with 6 bases between them. Filled out from reference TRBV29-1 and TRBJ1-5, the complete variable domain reads SAVISQKPSRDICQRGTSLTIQCQVDSQVTMMFWYRQQPGQSLTLIATANQGSEATYESGFVIDKFPISRPNLTFSTLTVSNMSPEDSSIYLCSVEEAGQPQHFGDGTRLSIL.

There are a few counts of this clonotype. The V gene is TRBV5-1, the J gene TRBJ2-7; a weak D match, TRBD1 (6 bases). This CDR3 is 14 amino acids long. V was pared by 4 bases and J by 2 bases, with 13 bases between. The germline V gene has CDR1 SGHRS and CDR2 YFSETQ. CDR3 in DNA: TGCGCCAGCAGCCCCAAGGACAGCACCTACGAGCAGTACTTC. Translated: CASSPKDSTYEQYF. The full variable domain, with the rest looked up from reference TRBV5-1 and TRBJ2-7, is KAGVTQTPRYLIKTRGQQVTLSCSPISGHRSVSWYQQTPGQGLQFLFEYFSETQRNKGNFPGRFSGRQFSNSRSEMNVSTLELGDSALYLCASSPKDSTYEQYFGPGTRLTVT.

This clonotype has a handful of counts. This sequence joins TRBV14 and TRBJ2-5; a possible D gene is TRBD2 (6 bases). Germline-derived CDR1 and CDR2 are SGHDN and FVKESK. The CDR3 is 15 residues long. Deletions cut 1 base from V and 5 bases from J, with 14 bases between. The CDR3 here is CASSQGSGRWETQYF. DNA for the CDR3: TGTGCCAGCAGCCAAGGATCAGGGAGGTGGGAGACCCAGTACTTC.

To note about this clonotype: As the CDR3 is not closed by the conserved phenylalanine or tryptophan, this likely results from a read error. J is TRBJ2-2 and V is TRBV12-3 or TRBV12-4; D possibly corresponds to TRBD1 (5 bases). The CDR3 contains 16 residues. V dropped 4 bases and J dropped 4 bases, with 16 bases sitting between them. For the CDR3, the DNA is TGTGCCAGCAGTTCTGAAGGGGCGCGAGGCACCGGGGAGCTGTTTATT. This sequence encodes CASSSEGARGTGELFI.

The genes are TRBV7-2 and TRBJ1-2, with 9 bases identical to TRBD1. Unmatched junction bases numbered 7, after V lost 4 bases and J lost 7 bases. The CDR3 length is 14 residues. The germline CDR1 and CDR2 sequences are SGHTA and FQGNSA. CDR3 sequence reads: CASSSFGTGFGYTF. DNA of the CDR3: TGTGCCAGCAGCTCTTTCGGGACAGGGTTTGGCTACACCTTC.

The chain carries TRBV27 and TRBJ2-2; 11 nucleotides agree with TRBD2. J lost 2 bases, V lost 3 bases, and 5 bases had no gene match. Looked up from germline, CDR1 is MNHEY and CDR2 is SMNVEV (reference sequence). The CDR3 extends over 17 amino acids. CDR3 loop: CASSFVAGGLNTGELFF. DNA for the CDR3: TGTGCCAGCAGTTTTGTAGCGGGGGGGCTTAACACCGGGGAGCTGTTTTTT.

The chain uses TRBV11-2 and TRBJ2-7; D ambiguous. This CDR3 contains 14 residues. Germline V gene lookup returns CDR1 SGHAT and CDR2 FQNNGV. With 5 bases removed from V and 2 bases from J, the gap between germline ends came to 13 bases. This CDR3 is CASSVAGNPYEQYF. The CDR3 region has the DNA TGTGCCAGCAGCGTCGCAGGTAACCCCTACGAGCAGTACTTC.

This chain uses TRBV2 with TRBJ1-2, with a weak D call TRBD1 (6 bases). The CDR3 runs to 13 residues. The V end was cut by 10 bases, the J end by 2 bases, with 14 bases between. CDR1 is SNHLY and CDR2 is FYNNEI in the germline V gene. The CDR3 reads CATTGTRNYGYTF. As DNA, the CDR3 is TGTGCCACCACTGGGACAAGGAACTATGGCTACACCTTC.

This chain uses TRBV5-1 with TRBJ1-2; weak D call: TRBD1 (6 bases). Germline V gives CDR1 SGHRS, CDR2 YFSETQ. V was pared by 4 bases and J by 7 bases, with 14 bases between. The CDR3 consists of 13 residues. The CDR3 DNA reads TGCGCCAGCAGCATGACAGGATCGTCTGGCTACACCTTC. The encoded protein is CASSMTGSSGYTF.

V is TRBV10-3 and J is TRBJ2-4; D remains ambiguous. This CDR3 spans 16 amino acids. Per germline, CDR1 ENHRY and CDR2 SYGVKD. V was trimmed by 3 bases and J by 0 bases, leaving 12 bases between them. CDR3 sequence: CAISEFRSEAKNIQYF. DNA of the CDR3: TGTGCCATCAGTGAATTTCGGAGCGAAGCCAAAAACATTCAGTACTTC.

This clonotype was observed a few times. The chain links TRBV6-2 or TRBV6-3 to TRBJ2-1; the match to TRBD2 covers 12 bases. Germline-derived CDR1 and CDR2 are MNHEY and SVGEGT. The CDR3 is 15 residues long. The trim removed 6 bases at V and 4 bases at J, leaving 4 bases unmatched. The CDR3 loop reads CASSKTSGRYNEQFF. CDR3 bases: TGTGCCAGCAGCAAAACTAGCGGGAGGTACAATGAGCAGTTCTTC.

The sample holds a few counts of this clonotype. The J gene is TRBJ1-1, the V gene TRBV5-4, with 7 bases identical to TRBD1. The V and J ends lost 0 bases and 6 bases, in that order; junction bases with no gene match: 8. The CDR3 is 15 residues long. Per germline, CDR1 SGHNT and CDR2 YYREEE (reference sequence). The CDR3 here is CASSLAPLQGSEAFF. For the CDR3, the DNA is TGTGCCAGCAGCTTGGCCCCCCTACAGGGGTCTGAAGCTTTCTTT.

The CDR3 sequence is CASSLGPPRDSLNEKLFF. The CDR3 nucleotides read TGTGCCAGCAGCTTGGGGCCCCCAAGGGACAGCCTTAATGAAAAACTGTTTTTT. This chain joins TRBV5-6 and TRBJ1-4; TRBD1 aligns across 7 bases. Germline V gene sequence: CDR1 SGHDT, CDR2 YYEEEE. The CDR3 runs to 18 residues. V lost 0 bases and J lost 4; bases outside the gene matches: 12.

This chain joins TRBV28 and TRBJ1-6; no firm D call. CDR1 MDHEN and CDR2 SYDVKM come from the germline V gene. V gave up 8 bases and J gave up 9 bases, with 14 bases separating them. This CDR3 has 13 amino acids. CDR3 sequence: CASRSAEVSPLHF. CDR3 bases: TGTGCCAGCCGTAGCGCAGAAGTTTCACCCCTCCACTTT.

This chain links TRBV12-3 or TRBV12-4 with TRBJ2-1, with D possibly called TRBD1 or TRBD2 (5 bases each). V shed 6 bases and J shed 4 bases, with 13 bases lying between them. This CDR3 region has 14 residues. Here the CDR3 DNA reads TGTGCCAGCAGCTTTCCGGGACCATACAATGAGCAGTTCTTC. Its protein product is CASSFPGPYNEQFF.

Ten or more counts support this clonotype. In DNA form, the CDR3 reads TGTGCCAGCAGTCCAGGGACAGGAACCCTATATGGCTACACCTTC. Encoded protein: CASSPGTGTLYGYTF. The rearrangement uses TRBV12-3 or TRBV12-4 and TRBJ1-2; 8 nucleotides align to TRBD1. Unmatched junction bases numbered 10, after V lost 5 bases and J lost 5 bases. CDR3 length equals 15 residues.

A note on this clonotype: The junction does not match germline at one end; this may be a read error. The chain combines TRBV4-2 with TRBJ1-1; 8 bases fit TRBD1. Per germline, CDR1 LGHNA and CDR2 YNFKEQ. The CDR3 extends over 15 amino acids. DNA of the CDR3: TGTGCCAGCAGCAAAGAGGGACAGGCGTACACTGAAGCTTTCTTT. This gives the protein CASSKEGQAYTEAFF.

This clonotype was seen a few times. This chain links TRBV5-1 with TRBJ1-5, with D uncertain. The V gene lost 4 bases and the J gene lost 11 bases, with 25 bases spanning the gap. The CDR3 has 16 residues. Germline values: CDR1 SGHRS, CDR2 YFSETQ. CDR3 loop: CASSLIDTPTFVAQHF. The CDR3 nucleotides are TGCGCCAGCAGCCTGATTGACACCCCCACTTTTGTAGCCCAGCATTTT.

The genes are TRBV7-8 and TRBJ2-7; 11 bases map to TRBD1. This CDR3 has 16 amino acids. The J segment lost 4 bases and the V segment lost 2 bases, leaving 7 bases of the junction unmatched. Germline assignment: CDR1 SGHVS and CDR2 FQNEAQ. In DNA, the CDR3 is TGTGCCAGCAGCTTAAGTGGCGGGACAGGGGGTTACGAGCAGTACTTC. Residues: CASSLSGGTGGYEQYF.